This passage covers 15 T cell receptor beta chains from one sample sequenced in a study of T cell responses to AZD1222 COVID-19 vaccine. Measured with immunoSEQ multiplex PCR; TCRdb has only the in-frame clones, and not every one. The sample includes about 94,000 clones, 75% to 90% of them seen just once. The sequencing used peripheral blood, collected 28 days after the second AZD1222 dose. The receptors were gathered from an adult who received the AZD1222 COVID-19 vaccine.

V gene TRBV13 combines with J gene TRBJ2-3; 14 bases agree with TRBD2. CDR3 length: 17 residues. Germline CDR1 PRHDT, CDR2 FYEKMQ (reference sequence). V lost 7 bases, J lost 0 bases, and 6 bases stayed unmatched. CDR3 DNA sequence: TGTGCCAGCATCCATGGACTAGCGGGAGGCAGCACAGATACGCAGTATTTT. Protein sequence: CASIHGLAGGSTDTQYF.

The chain uses TRBV7-2 and TRBJ2-7; D may correspond to TRBD1 or TRBD2 (5 bases each). From germline, CDR1 is SGHTA and CDR2 FQGNSA. Trimming left V 2 bases short and J 4 bases short, with 15 bases between. The CDR3 spans 15 residues. The CDR3 DNA follows: TGTGCCAGCAGCTTATTGGGGGTTGTTACTTACGAGCAGTACTTC. It encodes CASSLLGVVTYEQYF.

V is TRBV19 and J is TRBJ2-2; D is uncertain. V was trimmed by 1 base and J by 0 bases, leaving 6 bases between them. This CDR3 is built from 15 residues. CDR1 LNHDA and CDR2 SQIVND come from the germline V gene (reference sequence). CDR3 bases: TGTGCCAGTAGTATAGGTTGGGCGAACACCGGGGAGCTGTTTTTT. Its translation: CASSIGWANTGELFF.

The chain recombines TRBV7-9 with TRBJ1-2, with D uncertain. Germline V lookup: CDR1 SEHNR, CDR2 FQNEAQ (reference sequence). This CDR3 has 13 residues. The germline V and J ends were trimmed by 1 base and 8 bases, with 11 bases remaining between them. As DNA, the CDR3 is TGTGCCAGCAGCTTAGACCGAGAAGGCGGCTACACCTTC. Translating gives CASSLDREGGYTF.

The chain couples TRBV4-1 to TRBJ1-4; TRBD1 is a possible D gene (5 bases). Between the trimmed V and J ends, which lost 6 bases and 7 bases, there was a span of 33 bases. The length of the CDR3 is 20 residues. Germline V CDR1 and CDR2: MGHRA, YSYEKL. The CDR3 sequence: CASRSIFGTEENMVGEKLFF. The CDR3 DNA sequence: TGCGCCAGCAGAAGTATTTTCGGGACCGAAGAAAATATGGTGGGTGAAAAACTGTTTTTT.

The chain has TRBV11-2 and TRBJ2-1, with 8 bases aligning to TRBD2. V lost 5 bases to trimming and J lost 4 bases; unmatched junction nucleotides: 7. The CDR3 consists of 15 residues. Germline V gene sequence: CDR1 SGHAT, CDR2 FQNNGV. The CDR3 reads CASSTSGLVYNEQFF. In DNA form, the CDR3 reads TGTGCCAGCAGCACCTCGGGACTAGTATACAATGAGCAGTTCTTC.

This chain uses TRBV7-9 with TRBJ1-4; TRBD1 matches at 8 bases. With V trimmed by 5 bases and J by 1 base, 3 bases remained unmatched. Germline CDR1 reads SEHNR; CDR2 reads FQNEAQ (reference sequence). There are 15 residues in the CDR3. CDR3 bases: TGTGCCAGCAGCGAAGGACAGGGAACTAATGAAAAACTGTTTTTT. As protein: CASSEGQGTNEKLFF.

The chain couples TRBV7-3 to TRBJ2-1, with 11 bases matching TRBD2. The length of the CDR3 is 15 residues. The trim removed 5 bases at V and 6 bases at J, leaving 6 bases unmatched. The germline gives CDR1 SGHTA, CDR2 FQGTGA. DNA for the CDR3: TGTGCCAGCAGCCTAGCGGGAGGTTGGGGCAATGAGCAGTTCTTC. Protein product: CASSLAGGWGNEQFF. Full variable domain (missing parts from reference TRBV7-3 and TRBJ2-1): GAGVSQTPSNKVTEKGKYVELRCDPISGHTALYWYRQSLGQGPEFLIYFQGTGAADDSGLPNDRFFAVRPEGSVSTLKIQRTERGDSAVYLCASSLAGGWGNEQFFGPGTRLTVL.

The chain employs TRBV4-1 and TRBJ1-4; 8 nucleotides line up with TRBD1. The CDR3 extends over 15 amino acids. Germline V gives CDR1 MGHRA, CDR2 YSYEKL. V trimming: 4 bases; J trimming: 8 bases; junction bases outside the gene matches: 9. The CDR3 nucleotides are TGCGCCAGCAGCCCTCACCAGGGGGCGGGAGAAAAACTGTTTTTT. It translates to CASSPHQGAGEKLFF.

The CDR3 sequence is CASSLAGAGPTGELFF. The CDR3 DNA follows: TGTGCCAGCAGCTTAGCTGGGGCGGGTCCCACCGGGGAGCTGTTTTTT. The J gene is TRBJ2-2, the V gene TRBV7-2; D might be TRBD1 or TRBD2, each matching 5 bases. V was cut by 0 bases and J by 4 bases, with 12 bases left in between. Germline V gene data show CDR1 as SGHTA and CDR2 as FQGNSA. The CDR3 runs 16 residues.

This chain links TRBV29-1 with TRBJ1-4; 10 nucleotides align to TRBD1. The CDR3 is made up of 12 amino acids. The germline V gene encodes CDR1 SQVTM and CDR2 ANQGSEA. The V and J ends lost 5 bases and 8 bases, in that order; junction bases with no gene match: 2. The CDR3 DNA sequence: TGCAGCGTTAAGGACAGGGGGGAAAAACTGTTTTTT. It encodes CSVKDRGEKLFF.

The chain uses TRBV18 and TRBJ1-5; TRBD1 might be the D (6 bases). This CDR3 spans 14 amino acids. With 4 bases removed from V and 5 bases from J, the gap between germline ends came to 12 bases. Germline V lookup: CDR1 KGHSH, CDR2 LQKENI. This chain's CDR3 is CASSLTRGDQPQHF. For the CDR3, the DNA is TGTGCCAGCTCACTCACAAGGGGGGATCAGCCCCAGCATTTT.

Note on this clone: At one boundary the junction diverges from the germline segment, which might be a read error. The sample contains more than one DNA sequence encoding this CDR3. This chain uses TRBV7-8 with TRBJ1-2; D perhaps matches TRBD1 (5 bases). Germline assignment: CDR1 SGHVS and CDR2 FQNEAQ. The CDR3 length is 17 residues. The DNA for the CDR3 is TGTGCCAGCAGCTTAGGTCGCAGGAGAGGCAGGGAGGGTGGCTACACTTTC. This gives the protein CASSLGRRRGREGGYTF.

Written as DNA, the CDR3 is TGTGCCAGCAGCGTTGGAGCGGGCATCGAGCAGTACTTC. Residues: CASSVGAGIEQYF. The chain employs TRBV9 and TRBJ2-7, with D tentatively TRBD2 (6 bases). Trimming left V 2 bases short and J 6 bases short, with 12 bases between. Germline CDR1 SGDLS, CDR2 YYNGEE. The CDR3 is 13 amino acids.

V usage is TRBV6-5 and J usage is TRBJ2-7; D remains unclear. This CDR3 is built from 14 residues. CDR1 MNHEY and CDR2 SVGAGI come from the germline V gene. The V end lost 0 bases, the J end lost 7 bases, and 13 bases lay between the germline ends. The CDR3 region is CASSYSPGSYEQYF. The CDR3 nucleotides read TGTGCCAGCAGTTACTCTCCCGGGTCTTATGAGCAGTACTTC.